Described below is a single TCR beta chain sequence and its context. Its antigen is unidentified. The iRepertoire nested amplicon-rescue multiplex PCR amplified TCR alpha and beta CDR3s from RNA. TCRdb fed the multiplex PCR reads into MiXCR, producing one record per CDR3 protein. The top ten clones hold about 12% of a sample with a few hundred thousand distinct CDR3 sequences, 41% of them seen once. The CDR3 runs to 13 residues. The V end lost 6 bases, the J end lost 7 bases, and 15 bases lay between the germline ends. The source of the sample is a study of glioma-infiltrating T cells. Study in general: Approximately 990,000 peripheral T cells were targeted at roughly 4.5- to 10-fold coverage. General observations from the study: Very few CDR3 sequences were shared between tissue and blood. Tissue-blood divergence was below expectation in non-neoplastic patients, above in gliomas.

Sequencing used glioma tissue, nonneoplastic brain tissue, or PBMCs (not recorded which). The source of this sequence is a human donor with low-grade glioma or glioblastoma, undergoing nonglioma brain surgery, or in good health (not recorded which). The rearrangement joins TRBV12-3 or TRBV12-4 to TRBJ2-5; D is undetermined. The CDR3 DNA follows: TGTGCCAGCAGCCTAATAACCCGAGGGACCCAGTACTTC. Translating it yields CASSLITRGTQYF.